This is a list of T cell receptor beta chains from one sample in a study of cytomegalovirus exposure and HLA in healthy donors. The assay was immunoSEQ multiplex PCR, and TCRdb's table has in-frame clones only and misses some. The sample has 150,000 to 200,000 clones; the top ten hold 0.75% to 0.85%. The sample consisted of PBMCs. These receptor sequences come from a young woman in good health and CMV-seropositive. Both conserved end residues are part of each CDR3. The D gene is left open where the match is weak.

cdr3_nt: TGTGCCAGCTGGGGGCGCGGGAGTACCGGGGAGCTGTTTTTT
cdr3_aa: CASWGRGSTGELFF
d_call: -
j_call: TRBJ2-2
v_call: TRBV28

cdr3_nt: TGTGCCAGCAGGCGGACTAGCGGGGGACTCAATGAGCAGTTCTTC
cdr3_aa: CASRRTSGGLNEQFF
d_call: TRBD2
j_call: TRBJ2-1
v_call: TRBV6-5

cdr3_nt: TGTGCCAGTAGTATAGATTCGGGGAACACTGAAGCTTTCTTT
cdr3_aa: CASSIDSGNTEAFF
d_call: -
j_call: TRBJ1-1
v_call: TRBV19

cdr3_nt: TGTGCCAGCAGCGTAGCTCCGACAGAACCCAACACTGAAGCTTTCTTT
cdr3_aa: CASSVAPTEPNTEAFF
d_call: -
j_call: TRBJ1-1
v_call: TRBV9

cdr3_nt: TGTGCCAGCAGTTTTGGCAGGGATTACGAGCAGTACTTC
cdr3_aa: CASSFGRDYEQYF
d_call: -
j_call: TRBJ2-7
v_call: TRBV27

cdr3_nt: TGTGCCAGCAGTGAAGCCCCGCCGGGACAGGGTTTGGGACAAGAGACCCAGTACTTC
cdr3_aa: CASSEAPPGQGLGQETQYF
d_call: TRBD1
j_call: TRBJ2-5
v_call: TRBV6-1

cdr3_nt: TGTGCCAGCAGCCCGGGACTTCGCACAGATACGCAGTATTTT
cdr3_aa: CASSPGLRTDTQYF
d_call: -
j_call: TRBJ2-3
v_call: TRBV5-6

cdr3_nt: TGTGCCAGCAGCCAGGGACTAGCGGGTGTCTACGAGCAGTACTTC
cdr3_aa: CASSQGLAGVYEQYF
d_call: TRBD2
j_call: TRBJ2-7
v_call: TRBV4-2

cdr3_nt: TGTGCCAGCAGCCCCCTACAGGCCTCCAACGAGCAGTACTTC
cdr3_aa: CASSPLQASNEQYF
d_call: -
j_call: TRBJ2-7
v_call: TRBV11-2

cdr3_nt: TGTGCTAGTGGTTTGGCAGTGAACACTGAAGCTTTCTTT
cdr3_aa: CASGLAVNTEAFF
d_call: -
j_call: TRBJ1-1
v_call: TRBV12-5

cdr3_nt: TGTGCCAGCAGTGAATCTGGGGGGAGCGGGTTGAATGGCTACACCTTC
cdr3_aa: CASSESGGSGLNGYTF
d_call: -
j_call: TRBJ1-2
v_call: TRBV6-1

cdr3_nt: TGTGCCAGCAGTTACGCCTTGGGAGCTCCCTACGAGCAGTACTTC
cdr3_aa: CASSYALGAPYEQYF
d_call: -
j_call: TRBJ2-7
v_call: TRBV6-5

cdr3_nt: TGTGCTAGTGGTTTGCCCAGTGGGACAGCCAATATGATCGGAAAACTGTTTTTT
cdr3_aa: CASGLPSGTANMIGKLFF
d_call: TRBD1
j_call: TRBJ1-4
v_call: TRBV12-5

cdr3_nt: TGTGCCAGCAGTGACTCTCAGGGTGGCAATTCACCCCTCCACTTT
cdr3_aa: CASSDSQGGNSPLHF
d_call: -
j_call: TRBJ1-6
v_call: TRBV6-4

cdr3_nt: TGTGCCAGCACATCCGGGGGTTTCTCTGGAAACACCATATATTTT
cdr3_aa: CASTSGGFSGNTIYF
d_call: -
j_call: TRBJ1-3
v_call: TRBV6-5

cdr3_nt: TGCGCCAGCCAACCGTCGGGGGGAGGCAATTCACCCCTCCACTTT
cdr3_aa: CASQPSGGGNSPLHF
d_call: -
j_call: TRBJ1-6
v_call: TRBV5-1

cdr3_nt: TGTGCCAGCAGCTTCGGGACAGGGGATTCACCCCTCCACTTT
cdr3_aa: CASSFGTGDSPLHF
d_call: TRBD1
j_call: TRBJ1-6
v_call: TRBV7-9

cdr3_nt: TGTGCCAGCAATGTACAGGGCACTGAAGCTTTCTTT
cdr3_aa: CASNVQGTEAFF
d_call: -
j_call: TRBJ1-1
v_call: TRBV6-5

cdr3_nt: TGTGCCAGCAGTGACAGGACTAGCGGGAGTACGGCCACCGGGGAGCTGTTTTTT
cdr3_aa: CASSDRTSGSTATGELFF
d_call: TRBD2
j_call: TRBJ2-2
v_call: TRBV6-1

cdr3_nt: TGTGCCAGCAGGAGACAGGGAGATGTTCAGCCCCAGCATTTT
cdr3_aa: CASRRQGDVQPQHF
d_call: TRBD1
j_call: TRBJ1-5
v_call: TRBV27

cdr3_nt: TGCGCCAGCAGCTGGACTAGCGGGGACCCGTCCACAGATACGCAGTATTTT
cdr3_aa: CASSWTSGDPSTDTQYF
d_call: TRBD2
j_call: TRBJ2-3
v_call: TRBV5-1

cdr3_nt: TGTGCCAGCAGCCGATACAACAGGGGGCGGAGATCCGGGGAGCTGTTTTTT
cdr3_aa: CASSRYNRGRRSGELFF
d_call: TRBD1
j_call: TRBJ2-2
v_call: TRBV14

cdr3_nt: TGTGCCAGCAGTTTGACTGGGGGACAGGGTGACACTGAAGCTTTCTTT
cdr3_aa: CASSLTGGQGDTEAFF
d_call: TRBD1
j_call: TRBJ1-1
v_call: TRBV6-5

cdr3_nt: TGTGCCAGTAGTATAGAACAGGCCGGCAGCACTGAAGCTTTCTTT
cdr3_aa: CASSIEQAGSTEAFF
d_call: -
j_call: TRBJ1-1
v_call: TRBV19

cdr3_nt: TGTGCCAGCAGTGATTCGGCTAGCGGGAGCTCCTACGAGCAGTACTTC
cdr3_aa: CASSDSASGSSYEQYF
d_call: TRBD2
j_call: TRBJ2-7
v_call: TRBV2

cdr3_nt: TGTGCCAGCAGCTCAGACCGGGTGGGAGCTTTCTTT
cdr3_aa: CASSSDRVGAFF
d_call: -
j_call: TRBJ1-1
v_call: TRBV7-9

cdr3_nt: TGCAGTGCTCGGACAGAAGCTGAAGCTTTCTTT
cdr3_aa: CSARTEAEAFF
d_call: -
j_call: TRBJ1-1
v_call: TRBV20-1

cdr3_nt: TGTGCCAGCAGGGAGCGGGACGGCGTAGATACGCAGTATTTT
cdr3_aa: CASRERDGVDTQYF
d_call: TRBD2
j_call: TRBJ2-3
v_call: TRBV2

cdr3_nt: TGTGCCAGCAGTTACTCGAGCGCCCTCTCCTACAATGAGCAGTTCTTC
cdr3_aa: CASSYSSALSYNEQFF
d_call: -
j_call: TRBJ2-1
v_call: TRBV6-5

cdr3_nt: TGTGCCAGCAGCCGGACAGTGGGTAATTCACCCCTCCACTTT
cdr3_aa: CASSRTVGNSPLHF
d_call: -
j_call: TRBJ1-6
v_call: TRBV9

cdr3_nt: TGTGCCAGCAGTCTACGGAGCTCTGGGGCCAACGTCCTGACTTTC
cdr3_aa: CASSLRSSGANVLTF
d_call: -
j_call: TRBJ2-6
v_call: TRBV28

cdr3_nt: TGTGCCAGCAGCGTAGTCGAGGGTAGGACTGAAGCTTTCTTT
cdr3_aa: CASSVVEGRTEAFF
d_call: -
j_call: TRBJ1-1
v_call: TRBV9

cdr3_nt: TGCGCCAGCAGCCAATCCCCCGGGACAGGCTATGGCTACACCTTC
cdr3_aa: CASSQSPGTGYGYTF
d_call: TRBD1
j_call: TRBJ1-2
v_call: TRBV4-3

cdr3_nt: TGTGCCAGCAGCCGGGCGGGGGGAACAGATACGCAGTATTTT
cdr3_aa: CASSRAGGTDTQYF
d_call: TRBD2
j_call: TRBJ2-3
v_call: TRBV4-2

cdr3_nt: TGCGCCAGCAGTGCGGGTCCTAGCGGGAGGGCCGTCTACAATGAGCAGTTCTTC
cdr3_aa: CASSAGPSGRAVYNEQFF
d_call: TRBD2
j_call: TRBJ2-1
v_call: TRBV10-1

cdr3_nt: TGCGCCAGCAGCCAAGAGGTTCGGGCCCAGGGGTTGCACGAGCAGTACTTC
cdr3_aa: CASSQEVRAQGLHEQYF
d_call: -
j_call: TRBJ2-7
v_call: TRBV4-3

cdr3_nt: TGTGCCAGCAGAGGGACAGGGCTATCCTACGAGCAGTACTTC
cdr3_aa: CASRGTGLSYEQYF
d_call: TRBD1
j_call: TRBJ2-7
v_call: TRBV6-5

cdr3_nt: TGTGCCAGCTCACAAGCAGGGGGCGAATACGAGCAGTACTTC
cdr3_aa: CASSQAGGEYEQYF
d_call: TRBD1
j_call: TRBJ2-7
v_call: TRBV18

cdr3_nt: TGCGCCAGCAGCTTGGGGTGGAGAGAGACCCAGTACTTC
cdr3_aa: CASSLGWRETQYF
d_call: -
j_call: TRBJ2-5
v_call: TRBV5-1

cdr3_nt: TGTGCCAGCAGCAGGGGAAGGGGCAGGTCCTACGAGCAGTACTTC
cdr3_aa: CASSRGRGRSYEQYF
d_call: -
j_call: TRBJ2-7
v_call: TRBV2

cdr3_nt: TGTGCCAGCCGCGGGCTAGTCTATGGCTACACCTTC
cdr3_aa: CASRGLVYGYTF
d_call: -
j_call: TRBJ1-2
v_call: TRBV18

cdr3_nt: TGCGCCGGGACTAGCGGGAGGGCTGGCACAGATACGCAGTATTTT
cdr3_aa: CAGTSGRAGTDTQYF
d_call: TRBD2
j_call: TRBJ2-3
v_call: TRBV7-9

cdr3_nt: TGTGCCAGCAGTAAGGGGGCTGCCCCTTATCAGCCCCAGCATTTT
cdr3_aa: CASSKGAAPYQPQHF
d_call: TRBD1
j_call: TRBJ1-5
v_call: TRBV27

cdr3_nt: TGTGCCAGTAGTTCCTTCAGTGGGGCGGGGACGCATAGAAATGAGCAGTTCTTC
cdr3_aa: CASSSFSGAGTHRNEQFF
d_call: -
j_call: TRBJ2-1
v_call: TRBV19

cdr3_nt: TGTGCCAGTAGGGAGATAGGCGGAAACACCATATATTTT
cdr3_aa: CASREIGGNTIYF
d_call: -
j_call: TRBJ1-3
v_call: TRBV19